This T cell receptor (beta chain) was identified in a study of Ad26.COV2.S vaccination and SARS-CoV-2 variants. Study information: Donor had been placed in the Ad26.COV2.S arm of the COV1001 trial. Each vaccinee took Ad26.COV2.S intramuscularly, once or twice 56 days apart.

Turning to this clone: Its cognate antigen is unknown.

The germline V and J ends were trimmed by 4 bases and 8 bases, with 12 bases remaining between them. The germline V gene has CDR1 SGDLS and CDR2 YYNGEE. CDR3 length: 12 residues. The data were produced by immunoSEQ multiplex PCR, yet TCRdb's version contains in-frame clones alone and is incomplete. The sample records 500,000 or so clones, around 88% being singletons. The study's findings and limits: It is possible that the TCR breadth and depth analyses underestimated the total T cell responses.

Treatment noted: 15 to 20 received Ad26.COV2.S at low or high dose, single or two shots; roughly 5 received placebo; per-sample allocation not given. Sampling happened 63 days after the first vaccine or placebo injection. An Ad26 vector expressing Wuhan-strain SARS-CoV-2 spike constituted the vaccine. Material: peripheral blood, obtained in a trial of Ad26.COV2.S vaccine versus placebo. The V and J genes are TRBV9 and TRBJ1-2, with D unresolved. The sequence was obtained from a person aged 18-60 years who received the Ad26.COV2.S COVID-19 vaccine or a placebo. The CDR3 region is CASSPVYQGYTF. CDR3 DNA sequence: TGTGCCAGCAGCCCTGTATACCAGGGCTACACCTTC. Using reference TRBV9 and TRBJ1-2 for the parts outside the CDR3, the full variable domain is DSGVTQTPKHLITATGQRVTLRCSPRSGDLSVYWYQQSLDQGLQFLIQYYNGEERAKGNILERFSAQQFPDLHSELNLSSLELGDSALYFCASSPVYQGYTFGSGTRLTVV.